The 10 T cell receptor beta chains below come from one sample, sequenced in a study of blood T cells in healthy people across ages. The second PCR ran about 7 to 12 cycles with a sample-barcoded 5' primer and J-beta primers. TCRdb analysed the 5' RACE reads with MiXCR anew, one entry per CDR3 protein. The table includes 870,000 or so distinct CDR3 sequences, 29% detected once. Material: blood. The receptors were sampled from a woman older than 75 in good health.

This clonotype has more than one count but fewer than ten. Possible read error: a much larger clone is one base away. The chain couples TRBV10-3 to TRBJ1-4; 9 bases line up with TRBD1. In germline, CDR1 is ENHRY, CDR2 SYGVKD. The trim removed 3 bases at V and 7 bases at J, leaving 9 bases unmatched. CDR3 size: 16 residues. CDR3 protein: CAISDPGQGQPEKLFF. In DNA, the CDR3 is TGTGCCATCAGTGATCCGGGACAGGGTCAACCTGAAAAACTGTTTTTT.

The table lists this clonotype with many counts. The CDR3 spells CASNRQGTIAGGTQYF. Here the CDR3 DNA reads TGTGCCAGCAACAGACAGGGGACGATAGCGGGGGGTACGCAGTATTTT. V and J are TRBV5-4 and TRBJ2-3; 10 positions agree with TRBD2. The CDR3 runs to 16 residues. V shed 6 bases and J 8 bases; nucleotides not matched to a gene: 15. Per the germline V gene, CDR1 is SGHNT and CDR2 is YYREEE (reference sequence).

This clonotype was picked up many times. CDR3 region: CASSSRTSGGLDTQYF. The CDR3 DNA follows: TGTGCCAGCAGCTCAAGGACTAGCGGGGGGTTGGATACGCAGTATTTT. The rearrangement uses TRBV7-2 and TRBJ2-3, with 14 bases lining up with TRBD2. The ends lost 4 bases at V and 6 bases at J; junction bases unmatched: 6. This CDR3 spans 16 amino acids. Germline loops: CDR1 SGHTA, CDR2 FQGNSA.

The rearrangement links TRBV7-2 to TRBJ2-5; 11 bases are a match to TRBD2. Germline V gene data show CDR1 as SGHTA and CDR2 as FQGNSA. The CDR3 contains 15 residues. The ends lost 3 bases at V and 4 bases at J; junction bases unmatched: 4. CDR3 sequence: CASSFLAGGIETQYF. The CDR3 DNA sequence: TGTGCCAGCAGCTTCCTAGCGGGGGGAATAGAGACCCAGTACTTC.

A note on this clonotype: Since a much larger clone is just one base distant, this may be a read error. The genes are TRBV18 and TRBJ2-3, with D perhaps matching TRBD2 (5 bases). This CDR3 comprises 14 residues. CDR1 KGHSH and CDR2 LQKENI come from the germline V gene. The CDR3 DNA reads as TGTACCAGCTCACGGGGTTTGGCCACAGATACGCAGTATTTT. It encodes CTSSRGLATDTQYF.

The DNA of the CDR3 is TGTGCCAGCAGCTTAGCTGGGACCGCGGGTGAAAAACTGTTTTTT. This codes for CASSLAGTAGEKLFF. The chain uses TRBV11-2 and TRBJ1-4; TRBD1 might be the D (5 bases). Per the germline V gene, CDR1 is SGHAT and CDR2 is FQNNGV. V lost 1 base to trimming and J lost 7 bases, with 13 bases between them. This CDR3 has 15 amino acids.

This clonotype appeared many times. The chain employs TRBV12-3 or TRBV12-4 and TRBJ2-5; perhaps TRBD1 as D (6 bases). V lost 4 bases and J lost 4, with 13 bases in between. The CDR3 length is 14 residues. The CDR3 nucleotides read TGTGCCAGCAGTTACAGGGCCGTCGGAGAGACCCAGTACTTC. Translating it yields CASSYRAVGETQYF.

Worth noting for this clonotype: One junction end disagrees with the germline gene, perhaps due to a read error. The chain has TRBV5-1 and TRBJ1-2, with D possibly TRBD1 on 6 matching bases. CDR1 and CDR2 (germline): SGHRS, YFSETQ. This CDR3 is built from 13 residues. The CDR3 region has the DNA TGCGCCAGCAGCTCACAGGGTAACGATGGCTACACCTTC. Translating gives CASSSQGNDGYTF.

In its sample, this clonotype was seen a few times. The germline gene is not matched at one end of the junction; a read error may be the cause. The CDR3 DNA is TGTGCCAGCAGTCTGAGGTCGCTGGGGGGCAATGGGCAGTTCTTC. Its protein product is CASSLRSLGGNGQFF. The chain recombines TRBV27 with TRBJ2-1; the D gene could be TRBD1 or TRBD2 (6 bases each). Germline V gene data show CDR1 as MNHEY and CDR2 as SMNVEV (reference sequence). The CDR3 has 15 residues.

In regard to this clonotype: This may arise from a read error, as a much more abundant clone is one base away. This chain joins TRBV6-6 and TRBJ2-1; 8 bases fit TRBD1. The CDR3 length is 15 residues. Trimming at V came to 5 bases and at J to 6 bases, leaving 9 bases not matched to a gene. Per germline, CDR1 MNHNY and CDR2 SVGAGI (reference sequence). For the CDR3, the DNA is TGTGCCAGCAGTCAACGACAGGGGCGGAGCAATGAGCAGTTCTTC. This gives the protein CASSQRQGRSNEQFF.